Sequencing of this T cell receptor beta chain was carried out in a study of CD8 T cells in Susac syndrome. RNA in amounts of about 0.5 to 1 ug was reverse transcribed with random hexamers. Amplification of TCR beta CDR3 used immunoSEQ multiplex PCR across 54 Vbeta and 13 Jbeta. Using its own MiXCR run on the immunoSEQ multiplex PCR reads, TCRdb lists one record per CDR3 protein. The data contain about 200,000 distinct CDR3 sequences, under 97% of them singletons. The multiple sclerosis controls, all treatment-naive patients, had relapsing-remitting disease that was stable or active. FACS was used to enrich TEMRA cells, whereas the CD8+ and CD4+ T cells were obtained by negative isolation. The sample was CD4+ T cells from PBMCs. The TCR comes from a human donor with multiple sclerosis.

CDR3 nucleotide sequence: TGCAGTGCTAGAGGGGACAGGAGGATGGGGCAGTATTTT. Translation: CSARGDRRMGQYF. V and J are TRBV20-1 and TRBJ2-3, with 8 bases lining up with TRBD1. Germline lookup yields CDR1 DFQATT and CDR2 SNEGSKA (reference sequence). V lost 1 base and J lost 11; bases outside the gene matches: 8. The CDR3 loop spans 13 amino acids.